Detailed here is one T cell receptor (beta chain). The antigen remains undetermined. V lost 3 bases and J 8 bases, leaving 13 bases between the germline ends. The CDR3 has 12 residues. Germline assignment: CDR1 SQVTM and CDR2 ANQGSEA. The data originate from a study of OX40 agonist ivuxolimab in advanced cancers. Study details: An anti-OX40 (CD134) antibody with agonistic activity, ivuxolimab, was administered to patients. Of the participants, 40% had some prior anti-PD-1, anti-PD-L1 or anti-CTLA-4 therapy, which was allowed. Ivuxolimab was delivered to patients intravenously every 2 weeks at doses spanning 0.01 to 10 mg/kg. Study-wide results and caveats: Expanded clones belonging to CD8+ T cells outnumbered, on average, those of CD4+.

Data came from immunoSEQ multiplex PCR; TCRdb stores just in-frame clones and leaves some out. Of over 60,000 clones listed, less than 85% are singletons. This TCR derives from an adult with an advanced solid tumor such as melanoma, head and neck, liver or kidney cancer. Source: CD4+ or CD8+ T cells sorted from blood, taken in a trial of the OX40 agonist ivuxolimab. This chain uses TRBV29-1 with TRBJ1-2; D is unclear. CDR3 sequence: CSVDVQAQGYTF. The CDR3 DNA follows: TGCAGCGTTGATGTCCAGGCCCAAGGCTACACCTTC.